One and the same sample provided the 3 T cell receptor beta chains below, sequenced in a study of blood T cells in healthy people across ages. Combining a sample-barcoded 5' primer with a J-beta primer mix, a second PCR ran for 7 to 11 cycles. Each CDR3 protein gets one entry after TCRdb re-called the 5' RACE reads with MiXCR. The sample has 1.5 million to 2 million distinct CDR3 sequences, about 39% seen once; the top ten hold roughly 23%. Sequenced: blood. The receptors were gathered from a human donor in good health.

In its sample, this clonotype was seen a few times. The rearrangement joins TRBV4-2 to TRBJ2-5; the match to TRBD2 covers 11 bases. From germline, CDR1 is LGHNA and CDR2 YNFKEQ. This CDR3 contains 16 residues. V lost 3 bases, J lost 3 bases, and 6 bases stayed unmatched. Here the CDR3 DNA reads TGTGCCAGCAGCCAGGGACTAGCGGCTAAAGAAGAGACCCAGTACTTC. Amino acids: CASSQGLAAKEETQYF.

This clonotype was detected a few times. This CDR3 is CATSRDSSSNQPQHF. CDR3 nucleotide sequence: TGTGCCACCAGCAGAGATTCGTCGAGCAATCAGCCCCAGCATTTT. The chain joins TRBV15 to TRBJ1-5; D gene uncertain. Germline V lookup: CDR1 LNHNV, CDR2 YYDKDF (reference sequence). The CDR3 is 15 amino acids. V was clipped by 0 bases and J by 1 base, with 7 bases between them.

The V and J genes are TRBV29-1 and TRBJ2-3; TRBD2 is a possible D gene (5 bases). Looked up from germline, CDR1 is SQVTM and CDR2 is ANQGSEA. This CDR3 comprises 14 residues. Trimming pared 6 bases from V and 1 base from J, leaving 14 bases between. The CDR3 DNA follows: TGCAGCGTCGAACCACTGAGGGGCACAGATACGCAGTATTTT. Translation gives CSVEPLRGTDTQYF.